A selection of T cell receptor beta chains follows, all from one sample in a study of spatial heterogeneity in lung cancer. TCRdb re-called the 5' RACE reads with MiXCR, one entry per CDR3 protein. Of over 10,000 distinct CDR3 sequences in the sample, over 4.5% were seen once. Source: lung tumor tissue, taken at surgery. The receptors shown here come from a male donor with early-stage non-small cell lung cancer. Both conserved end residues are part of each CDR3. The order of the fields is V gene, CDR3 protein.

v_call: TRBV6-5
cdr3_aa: CASSYSPRGDSYNSPLHF

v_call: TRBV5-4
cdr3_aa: CASSLGPRGTDTQYF

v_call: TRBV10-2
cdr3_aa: CASPPRGWVQPQHF

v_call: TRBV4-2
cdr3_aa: CASSVRTSGGYETQYF

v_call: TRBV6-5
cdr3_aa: CASKGVSSGNTIYF

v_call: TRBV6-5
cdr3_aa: CASSLDRGTEAFF

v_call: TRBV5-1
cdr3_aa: CASSLGSTDTQYF

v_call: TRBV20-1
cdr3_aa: CSARDGGRVITEAFF

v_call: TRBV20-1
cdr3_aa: CSALQGQGNQPQHF

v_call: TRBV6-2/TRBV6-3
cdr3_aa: CASRDLTGATEAFF

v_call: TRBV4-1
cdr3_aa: CASSVFYSGANVLTF

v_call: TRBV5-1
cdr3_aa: CASSLVVQGEPLHF

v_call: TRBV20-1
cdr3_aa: CSAIPGQLNTEAFF

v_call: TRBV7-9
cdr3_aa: CASSQHRGRTDEQFF

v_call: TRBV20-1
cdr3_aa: CSARVLAGKNEQFF

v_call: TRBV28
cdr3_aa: CASSPPYSGGPGELFF

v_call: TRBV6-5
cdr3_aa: CASSFPGRGPSF

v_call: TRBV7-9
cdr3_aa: CASSQAGGQGSIEQYF

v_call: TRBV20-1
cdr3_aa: CSADGWTASTDTQYF

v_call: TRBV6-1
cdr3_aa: CASSFRDRGYQETQYF

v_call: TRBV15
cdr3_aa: CATSGPQGEGTDTQYF

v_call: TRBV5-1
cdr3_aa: CASSLGHTIYF

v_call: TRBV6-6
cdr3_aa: CASSSVNEKLFF

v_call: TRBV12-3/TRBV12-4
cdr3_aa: CASSYQTGWEGYNEQFF

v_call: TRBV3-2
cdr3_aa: CASSQVRGTDTEAFF

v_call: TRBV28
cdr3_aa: CACNQRDTRYF

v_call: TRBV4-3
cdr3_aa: CASSQIRGRAGELFF

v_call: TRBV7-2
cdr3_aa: CASSPATGARGYTF

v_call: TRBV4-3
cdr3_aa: CASSQDRAQAGNTIYF

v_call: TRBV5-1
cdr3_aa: CASSLVGAPDEKLFF

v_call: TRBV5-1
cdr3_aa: CASSVQGNEQFF

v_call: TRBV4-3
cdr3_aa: CASSLGQDGTEAFF

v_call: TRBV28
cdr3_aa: CASSPFAVLSNQPQHF

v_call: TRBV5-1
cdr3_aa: CASSGQGWNEQFF

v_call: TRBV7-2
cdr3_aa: CASSLSPADRGHTGELFF

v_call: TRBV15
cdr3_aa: CATSRDLLPSSGNTIYF

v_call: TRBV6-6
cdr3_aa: CASTPTGIMGHDTGELFF

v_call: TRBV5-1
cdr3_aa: CASRGRNNNEQFF

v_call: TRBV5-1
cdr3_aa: CASSLGGQAETQYF

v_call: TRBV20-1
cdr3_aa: CSARGLGMANSPLHF

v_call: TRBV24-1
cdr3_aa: CATSEYGDQPQHF

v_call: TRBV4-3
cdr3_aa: CASSLWASGDTQYF

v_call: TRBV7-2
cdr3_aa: CASSPGSAYNEQFF

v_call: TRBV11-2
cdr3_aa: CASSFQGPGANVLTF

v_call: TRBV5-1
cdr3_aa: CASSGGTSGSPLHF

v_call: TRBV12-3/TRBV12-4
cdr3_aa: CASSSQGGQPHF

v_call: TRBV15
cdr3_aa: CATERDLGVELFF

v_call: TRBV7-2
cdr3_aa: CASSLERWTGGSPLHF

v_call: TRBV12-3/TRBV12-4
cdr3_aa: CASRTTGRGQPQHF

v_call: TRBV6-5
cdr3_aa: CASSSRHRAGVYEQYF

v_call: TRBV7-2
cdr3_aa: CASSPDMIYEQYF

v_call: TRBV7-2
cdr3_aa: CASSPWERGTADTQYF

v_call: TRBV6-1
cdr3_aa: CASSGRAPDTQYF

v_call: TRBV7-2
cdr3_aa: CASSLRDRSTDTQYF

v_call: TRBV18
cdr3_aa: CASSQGADSPLHF

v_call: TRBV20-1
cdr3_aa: CSARGLGNTIYF

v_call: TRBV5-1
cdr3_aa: CASSRDREGAEAFF

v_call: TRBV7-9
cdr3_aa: CASSLVPVDEQFF

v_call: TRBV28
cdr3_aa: CAVRGPLTYEQYF